Listed below are T cell receptor beta chains from one sample, sequenced in a study of cytomegalovirus exposure and HLA in healthy donors. Some clones are missing from TCRdb's copy, which holds only in-frame ones; the method was immunoSEQ multiplex PCR. The sample includes 40,000 to 65,000 clones. Sequenced input: PBMCs. These receptor sequences come from a man between 40 and 49 years old in good health and CMV-seropositive. Each CDR3 is given with its conserved first and last residue.

v_call | cdr3_aa
TRBV6-1 | CASSESGQNTEAFF
TRBV11-2 | CASSPTPTYEQYF
TRBV5-1 | CASRSGETQYF
TRBV6-5 | CASSYSGTGIYEQYF
TRBV27 | CASSSLDSSGANVLTF
TRBV7-6 | CASSFNRDQPQHF
TRBV2 | CASSGSALNEQFF
TRBV5-6 | CASSLRGLGTEAFF
TRBV6-6 | CASSSGQTSDTGELFF
TRBV6-5 | CASSIRAGWEQYF
TRBV29-1 | CSVVRAGDGANVLTF
TRBV19 | CATADRGHQETQYF
TRBV29-1 | CSVMTGAISGANVLTF
TRBV9 | CASSVATGTSGLQETQYF
TRBV19 | CASSQQGNTEAFF
TRBV6-5 | CASTQTENTEAFF
TRBV5-1 | CASSLGQGQETQYF
TRBV7-3 | CASSLTSYPTGELFF
TRBV9 | CASSVGVADYEQYF
TRBV18 | CASSPVGGVEGYTF
TRBV7-2 | CASSLDRNGYTF
TRBV9 | CASSVGGQGIEGYTF
TRBV3-2 | CERTDTQYF
TRBV6-1 | CASSDFDRGGSPLHF
TRBV11-3 | CASSKTTDTQYF
TRBV19 | CVIRFRDSLYEQYF
TRBV9 | CASSVRGDLYNEQFF
TRBV29-1 | CSAGRQEEKLFF
TRBV19 | CASSASAGIPYEQYF
TRBV4-3 | CASSQDQSGQDLDEQYF
TRBV7-7 | CASSLTALTSNTGELFF
TRBV9 | CASSVRVADTQYF
TRBV4-2 | CASSQDPLNTGELFF
TRBV9 | CASSGNQGGGANVLTF
TRBV4-2 | CASSQVTGAGNTIYF
TRBV6-1 | CASQSGINEKLFF
TRBV15 | CATSRVDRKYEQYF
TRBV7-2 | CASSLGQGISPLHF
TRBV6-5 | CASRSGRTGELFF
TRBV4-3 | CASSQGTGTGDNSPLHF
TRBV5-4 | CASSLASATGELFF